This T cell receptor (beta chain) is from a study of shared clonotypes between healthy human individuals. Study context: Researchers drew samples from a couple of women and three men aged 18 to 49.

Naive CD45RA+ and memory CD45RA-negative subsets were split from CD4+ cells. V shed 1 base, J shed 8 bases, and the junction held 9 bases outside the gene matches. Germline V gene lookup returns CDR1 SGHNT and CDR2 YENEEA. The CDR3 length is 16 residues. Data came from immunoSEQ multiplex PCR; TCRdb stores just in-frame clones and leaves some out. The sample holds roughly 2.4 million clones; about 94% are singletons and the top ten take about 0.13%. This receptor was identified in a man aged 18 to 35 in good health. The chain joins TRBV11-3 to TRBJ2-1; 9 positions agree with TRBD2. Sequencing was carried out using naive CD4+ T cells sorted from blood. The subset here: CD45RA+ positively selected. The CDR3 protein is CASSLGLAGQGDEQFF. DNA of the CDR3: TGTGCCAGCAGCTTAGGCCTAGCGGGACAAGGAGATGAGCAGTTCTTC.